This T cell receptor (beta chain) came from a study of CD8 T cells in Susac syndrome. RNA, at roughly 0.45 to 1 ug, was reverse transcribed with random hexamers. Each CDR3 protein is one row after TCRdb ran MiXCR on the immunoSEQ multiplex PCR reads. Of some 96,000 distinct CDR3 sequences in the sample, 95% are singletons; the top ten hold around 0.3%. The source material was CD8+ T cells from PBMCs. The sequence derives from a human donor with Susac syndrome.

In DNA form, the CDR3 reads TGTGCCAGCAGCCTCTTTAGTGGGGATTCACCCCTCCACTTT. Amino acids: CASSLFSGDSPLHF. The genes are TRBV3-1 and TRBJ1-6; D ambiguous. This CDR3 contains 14 residues. Trimming shortened V by 4 bases and J by 8 bases, and 12 bases separated the two germline ends. Looked up from germline, CDR1 is LGHDT and CDR2 is YNNKEL (reference sequence).